This record concerns one T cell receptor beta chain sequence. Compared with germline, one end of the junction differs, possibly owing to a read error. These data belong to a study of cytomegalovirus exposure and HLA in healthy donors. At the level of the study: Researchers found that about 82% of over 350 genotyped donors fell within the Caucasian-associated ancestry cluster.

CDR3 length equals 16 residues. Germline loops: CDR1 SSHAT, CDR2 FNYEAQ (reference sequence). Researchers ran the PCR with 60 Vbeta and 13 Jbeta primers. Libraries were prepared by immunoSEQ multiplex PCR; TCRdb keeps only in-frame clonotypes and omits some of them. The table has approximately 32,000 clones, more than 90% seen once; the top ten hold less than 3.5%. The TCR comes from a woman between 18 and 29 years old in good health and CMV-seronegative. The chain links TRBV7-7 to TRBJ2-2; TRBD1 aligns across 9 bases. The sequencing input was PBMCs. The CDR3: CASSFGTGTNTGELFF. CDR3 in DNA: TGTGCTAGCAGCTTCGGGACAGGGACCAACACCGGGGAGCTGTTTTTT.